These T cell receptor beta chains were read from a single sample in a study of T-cell memory formation after mild COVID-19. TCRdb reprocessed the 5' RACE reads via MiXCR and lists one record per CDR3 protein. Of some 200,000 distinct CDR3 sequences detected, around 9.1% appear once; the ten largest clones hold 3.5%. Sequencing was carried out using PBMCs or a T cell subset sorted from them (not recorded which). The source of these receptors is a man between 18 and 35 years old who had mild COVID-19 (a few samples of this study predate the infection). Cell type and time point are not known. Each CDR3 is given with its conserved first and last residue. Fields, in order: clone size, D gene, V gene, J gene, CDR3 protein, CDR3 DNA. A D gene is named only where the DNA matches it firmly. Some rows have no size entry. The others give once, few or many, or a class for an expanded clone.

clone size: many; D gene: -; V gene: TRBV5-1; J gene: TRBJ1-2; CDR3 protein: CASSFSANYGYTF; CDR3 DNA: TGCGCCAGCAGCTTCTCAGCTAACTATGGCTACACCTTC
clone size: -; D gene: -; V gene: TRBV7-9; J gene: TRBJ1-1; CDR3 protein: CASSLTKGTEAFF; CDR3 DNA: TGTGCCAGCAGCTTGACCAAAGGCACTGAAGCTTTCTTT
clone size: few; D gene: -; V gene: TRBV4-3; J gene: TRBJ1-6; CDR3 protein: CASSQDSQGNSPLHF; CDR3 DNA: TGCGCCAGCAGCCAAGATTCCCAGGGGAATTCACCCCTCCACTTT
clone size: -; D gene: -; V gene: TRBV29-1; J gene: TRBJ2-5; CDR3 protein: CSVSVSDRGETQYF; CDR3 DNA: TGCAGCGTTAGCGTATCGGACAGAGGGGAGACCCAGTACTTC
clone size: -; D gene: -; V gene: TRBV18; J gene: TRBJ2-2; CDR3 protein: CASSARQDSNTGELFF; CDR3 DNA: TGTGCCAGCTCAGCAAGACAGGACTCGAACACCGGGGAGCTGTTTTTT
clone size: few; D gene: -; V gene: TRBV12-3/TRBV12-4; J gene: TRBJ1-5; CDR3 protein: CASSPGRINQPQHF; CDR3 DNA: TGTGCCAGCAGCCCTGGCCGGATCAATCAGCCCCAGCATTTT
clone size: few; D gene: -; V gene: TRBV18; J gene: TRBJ1-6; CDR3 protein: CASTTTGKNSPLHF; CDR3 DNA: TGTGCCAGCACTACTACAGGGAAGAATTCACCCCTCCACTTT
clone size: -; D gene: -; V gene: TRBV7-3; J gene: TRBJ2-1; CDR3 protein: CASSSSESNEQFF; CDR3 DNA: TGTGCCAGCAGCTCCTCCGAGAGCAATGAGCAGTTCTTC
clone size: many; D gene: -; V gene: TRBV20-1; J gene: TRBJ2-7; CDR3 protein: CSAAPDVAYEQYF; CDR3 DNA: TGCAGTGCTGCTCCCGACGTAGCCTACGAGCAGTACTTC
clone size: few; D gene: -; V gene: TRBV5-1; J gene: TRBJ2-3; CDR3 protein: CASSPRPRGSSTDTQYF; CDR3 DNA: TGCGCCAGCAGCCCCAGGCCCCGGGGGTCAAGCACAGATACGCAGTATTTT
clone size: -; D gene: -; V gene: TRBV10-3; J gene: TRBJ2-4; CDR3 protein: CAISESNGKNIQYF; CDR3 DNA: TGTGCCATCAGTGAGTCTAACGGCAAAAACATTCAGTACTTC
clone size: few; D gene: TRBD2; V gene: TRBV20-1; J gene: TRBJ2-5; CDR3 protein: CSAQSGGGETQYF; CDR3 DNA: TGCAGTGCTCAGAGCGGGGGGGGAGAGACCCAGTACTTC
clone size: -; D gene: -; V gene: TRBV6-2/TRBV6-3; J gene: TRBJ2-2; CDR3 protein: CASSYPRTGELFF; CDR3 DNA: TGTGCCAGCAGTTACCCGCGGACCGGGGAGCTGTTTTTT
clone size: few; D gene: -; V gene: TRBV5-1; J gene: TRBJ2-2; CDR3 protein: CASRRDPTSGELFF; CDR3 DNA: TGCGCCAGCCGGCGGGACCCAACTTCGGGGGAGCTTTTTTTT
clone size: -; D gene: TRBD2; V gene: TRBV7-2; J gene: TRBJ2-3; CDR3 protein: CASTAGGSTDTQYF; CDR3 DNA: TGTGCCAGCACCGCGGGGGGCAGCACAGATACGCAGTATTTT
clone size: -; D gene: -; V gene: TRBV27; J gene: TRBJ2-7; CDR3 protein: CASSRSRSGTPYEQYF; CDR3 DNA: TGTGCCAGCAGCCGCTCGCGTTCCGGGACACCCTACGAGCAGTACTTC
clone size: -; D gene: TRBD1; V gene: TRBV25-1; J gene: TRBJ1-5; CDR3 protein: CASIPGTGDDQPQHF; CDR3 DNA: TGTGCCAGCATACCCGGGACAGGGGACGATCAGCCCCAGCATTTT
clone size: -; D gene: -; V gene: TRBV6-5; J gene: TRBJ2-6; CDR3 protein: CASTSNSGANVLTF; CDR3 DNA: TGTGCCAGCACCAGCAACTCTGGGGCCAACGTCCTGACTTTC
clone size: -; D gene: -; V gene: TRBV2; J gene: TRBJ1-6; CDR3 protein: CASSPGQTNSPLHF; CDR3 DNA: TGTGCCAGCAGTCCCGGACAGACCAATTCACCCCTCCACTTT
clone size: many; D gene: -; V gene: TRBV5-1; J gene: TRBJ2-1; CDR3 protein: CASSLLWVDEGSEQFF; CDR3 DNA: TGCGCCAGCAGCTTGCTTTGGGTTGACGAGGGCAGTGAGCAGTTCTTC
clone size: few; D gene: TRBD2; V gene: TRBV6-6; J gene: TRBJ2-1; CDR3 protein: CASSPGTSGEQFF; CDR3 DNA: TGTGCCAGCAGCCCCGGGACTAGCGGGGAGCAGTTCTTC
clone size: -; D gene: -; V gene: TRBV5-5; J gene: TRBJ2-3; CDR3 protein: CASSPRLGITDTQYF; CDR3 DNA: TGTGCCAGCAGCCCCCGGCTGGGGATCACAGATACGCAGTATTTT
clone size: -; D gene: -; V gene: TRBV20-1; J gene: TRBJ2-3; CDR3 protein: CSARNRDPYTQYF; CDR3 DNA: TGCAGTGCTAGAAACCGGGACCCGTATACGCAGTATTTT
clone size: many; D gene: -; V gene: TRBV25-1; J gene: TRBJ2-4; CDR3 protein: CASSDQRTPEDIQYF; CDR3 DNA: TGTGCCAGCAGTGACCAACGGACCCCTGAGGACATTCAGTACTTC
clone size: -; D gene: -; V gene: TRBV20-1; J gene: TRBJ1-1; CDR3 protein: CSARGGPRGNTEAFF; CDR3 DNA: TGCAGTGCTAGAGGGGGGCCTCGCGGGAACACTGAAGCTTTCTTT
clone size: -; D gene: TRBD2; V gene: TRBV7-2; J gene: TRBJ2-3; CDR3 protein: CASSLLRGVRDTQYF; CDR3 DNA: TGTGCCAGCAGCTTACTCCGGGGGGTTCGCGATACGCAGTATTTT
clone size: many; D gene: -; V gene: TRBV6-5; J gene: TRBJ1-1; CDR3 protein: CASSYSTNTEAFF; CDR3 DNA: TGTGCCAGCAGTTACTCGACGAACACTGAAGCTTTCTTT
clone size: -; D gene: TRBD1; V gene: TRBV29-1; J gene: TRBJ2-3; CDR3 protein: CSVGTGTGRDTQYF; CDR3 DNA: TGCAGCGTTGGAACCGGGACAGGACGTGATACGCAGTATTTT
clone size: few; D gene: TRBD1; V gene: TRBV6-2/TRBV6-3; J gene: TRBJ2-1; CDR3 protein: CASSYWDRSQPYNEQFF; CDR3 DNA: TGTGCCAGCAGCTACTGGGACAGGAGCCAACCTTACAATGAGCAGTTCTTC
clone size: few; D gene: -; V gene: TRBV5-6; J gene: TRBJ2-2; CDR3 protein: CASSAGPTGTGELFF; CDR3 DNA: TGTGCCAGCAGCGCCGGCCCTACCGGTACCGGGGAGCTGTTTTTT
clone size: -; D gene: TRBD1; V gene: TRBV20-1; J gene: TRBJ1-1; CDR3 protein: CSASPLPGQGTEAFF; CDR3 DNA: TGCAGTGCTAGCCCCCTGCCGGGACAGGGGACTGAAGCTTTCTTT
clone size: -; D gene: -; V gene: TRBV5-1; J gene: TRBJ2-7; CDR3 protein: CASSYAGYEQYF; CDR3 DNA: TGCGCCAGCAGCTACGCAGGGTACGAGCAGTACTTC
clone size: few; D gene: -; V gene: TRBV5-1; J gene: TRBJ2-7; CDR3 protein: CASSLDGRTNEQYF; CDR3 DNA: TGCGCCAGCAGCTTGGACGGACGCACCAACGAGCAGTACTTC
clone size: -; D gene: TRBD1; V gene: TRBV7-8; J gene: TRBJ2-2; CDR3 protein: CASRRPWDRGMPGELFF; CDR3 DNA: TGTGCCAGCAGGCGCCCTTGGGACAGGGGGATGCCCGGGGAGCTGTTTTTT
clone size: few; D gene: -; V gene: TRBV4-3; J gene: TRBJ1-4; CDR3 protein: CASSLGVRNEKLFF; CDR3 DNA: TGCGCCAGCAGCTTAGGGGTCCGAAATGAAAAACTGTTTTTT
clone size: few; D gene: TRBD2; V gene: TRBV6-6; J gene: TRBJ2-1; CDR3 protein: CASSRPSGGAYEQFF; CDR3 DNA: TGTGCCAGCAGTCGTCCTAGCGGGGGGGCCTATGAGCAGTTCTTC
clone size: few; D gene: -; V gene: TRBV9; J gene: TRBJ1-6; CDR3 protein: CASSAGTQPLHF; CDR3 DNA: TGTGCCAGCAGCGCCGGTACCCAGCCCCTCCACTTT
clone size: few; D gene: TRBD2; V gene: TRBV4-2; J gene: TRBJ2-3; CDR3 protein: CASSQDLTSGGADTQYF; CDR3 DNA: TGTGCCAGCAGCCAAGATCTCACTAGCGGGGGGGCAGATACGCAGTATTTT
clone size: -; D gene: TRBD1; V gene: TRBV7-9; J gene: TRBJ2-7; CDR3 protein: CASSLGGTGRGDPPYEQYF; CDR3 DNA: TGTGCCAGCAGCTTGGGAGGGACAGGGCGAGGTGATCCTCCCTACGAGCAGTACTTC
clone size: few; D gene: TRBD1; V gene: TRBV2; J gene: TRBJ1-1; CDR3 protein: CANTDRGSIEAFF; CDR3 DNA: TGTGCCAACACGGACAGGGGATCAATTGAAGCTTTCTTT
clone size: -; D gene: -; V gene: TRBV6-2/TRBV6-3; J gene: TRBJ1-5; CDR3 protein: CASYSGGAGNQPQHF; CDR3 DNA: TGTGCCAGCTACAGCGGGGGGGCAGGCAATCAGCCCCAGCATTTT